The 9 T cell receptor beta chains given below trace back to one sample, sequenced in a study of naive and memory T cell subsets. The beta constant-region primer was an equimolar mix of two oligonucleotides covering TRBC1 and TRBC2. One entry per CDR3 protein, called by TCRdb with MiXCR from the UMI-ligation and nested PCR reads. The sample lists 84,000 or so distinct CDR3 sequences; over 7% were seen once. The source material was central memory CD4+ T cells from blood. Receptor source: a human donor in good health.

Ten or more counts support this clonotype. V and J are TRBV20-1 and TRBJ2-2, with D perhaps TRBD2 (6 bases). This CDR3 has 15 amino acids. From germline, CDR1 is DFQATT and CDR2 SNEGSKA (reference sequence). The V and J ends lost 0 bases and 4 bases respectively, with 12 bases between them. Written as DNA, the CDR3 is TGCAGTGCTAGAGATTTCCGGAGGGGCACCGGGGAGCTGTTTTTT. It codes for CSARDFRRGTGELFF.

This clonotype was seen repeatedly, ten times or more. V is TRBV4-2 and J is TRBJ2-1, with a possible D match to TRBD2 (6 bases). The CDR3 totals 15 residues. Trimming shortened V by 1 base and J by 2 bases, and 9 bases separated the two germline ends. Germline V gene lookup returns CDR1 LGHNA and CDR2 YNFKEQ. CDR3 protein: CASSQAGGTYNEQFF. CDR3 DNA: TGTGCCAGCAGCCAAGCCGGCGGGACCTACAATGAGCAGTTCTTC.

This clonotype showed up many times. This chain joins TRBV6-2 or TRBV6-3 and TRBJ1-6; 9 nucleotides align to TRBD1. This CDR3 spans 19 amino acids. Unmatched junction bases numbered 15, after V lost 0 bases and J lost 9 bases. Germline V CDR1 and CDR2: MNHEY, SVGEGT. DNA of the CDR3: TGTGCCAGCAGTTACTCTCCGGACAGGGGCCTGAATTGGGGTTCACCCCTCCACTTT. Its translation is CASSYSPDRGLNWGSPLHF.

Many counts were recorded for this clonotype. The rearrangement joins TRBV6-2 or TRBV6-3 to TRBJ2-3, with 11 bases lining up with TRBD2. The CDR3 covers 17 residues. Trimming removed 6 bases from V and 6 bases from J; junction bases left unmatched: 14. Germline values: CDR1 MNHEY, CDR2 SVGEGT. The CDR3 DNA reads as TGTGCCAGCAGGAAACTAGCGGGAGAGGGCACCCAGGATACGCAGTATTTT. Residues: CASRKLAGEGTQDTQYF.

This clonotype has at least ten counts. The CDR3 DNA follows: TGTGCCAGCAGTCGACGGTACGAGCAGTACTTC. It specifies CASSRRYEQYF. The chain carries TRBV28 and TRBJ2-7; D remains ambiguous. Trimming removed 5 bases at V and 4 bases at J, with 6 bases between. Germline lookup yields CDR1 MDHEN and CDR2 SYDVKM. The CDR3 consists of 11 residues.

This clonotype was observed a few times. The chain employs TRBV7-8 and TRBJ2-3; a possible D gene is TRBD2 (6 bases). This CDR3 contains 17 residues. Germline assignment: CDR1 SGHVS and CDR2 FQNEAQ. V lost 0 bases to trimming and J lost 0 bases, with 13 bases between them. CDR3: CASSLAWVAGSTDTQYF. In DNA form, the CDR3 reads TGTGCCAGCAGCTTAGCGTGGGTGGCGGGAAGCACAGATACGCAGTATTTT.

By frequency in the sample, this clonotype is medium-sized. The chain joins TRBV9 to TRBJ1-2; no definite D call. Trimming left V 3 bases short and J 2 bases short, with 8 bases between. The CDR3 is 13 amino acids. The germline gives CDR1 SGDLS, CDR2 YYNGEE. The DNA for the CDR3 is TGTGCCAGCAGCGAGCGTAAAAACTATGGCTACACCTTC. This gives the protein CASSERKNYGYTF.

With respect to this clonotype: A junction end diverges from the germline sequence, so it may reflect a read error. CDR3 bases: TGTGCCAGTAGTTTAGAGGTGAGGGGAGGTCGTCGTAGCAATCAGCCCCAGCATTTT. Its translation is CASSLEVRGGRRSNQPQHF. The V call is TRBV19, the J call TRBJ1-5; weak D call: TRBD1 (5 bases). The CDR3 is made up of 19 amino acids. Germline V gene lookup returns CDR1 LNHDA and CDR2 SQIVND (reference sequence).

The sample holds a few counts of this clonotype. This rearrangement joins TRBV15 to TRBJ2-4; D is perhaps TRBD1 (6 bases). V was pared by 8 bases and J by 7 bases, with 9 bases between. The germline V gene encodes CDR1 LNHNV and CDR2 YYDKDF (reference sequence). The CDR3 covers 11 residues. The CDR3: CATGDTNIQYF. Written as DNA, the CDR3 is TGTGCCACCGGGGACACCAACATTCAGTACTTC.